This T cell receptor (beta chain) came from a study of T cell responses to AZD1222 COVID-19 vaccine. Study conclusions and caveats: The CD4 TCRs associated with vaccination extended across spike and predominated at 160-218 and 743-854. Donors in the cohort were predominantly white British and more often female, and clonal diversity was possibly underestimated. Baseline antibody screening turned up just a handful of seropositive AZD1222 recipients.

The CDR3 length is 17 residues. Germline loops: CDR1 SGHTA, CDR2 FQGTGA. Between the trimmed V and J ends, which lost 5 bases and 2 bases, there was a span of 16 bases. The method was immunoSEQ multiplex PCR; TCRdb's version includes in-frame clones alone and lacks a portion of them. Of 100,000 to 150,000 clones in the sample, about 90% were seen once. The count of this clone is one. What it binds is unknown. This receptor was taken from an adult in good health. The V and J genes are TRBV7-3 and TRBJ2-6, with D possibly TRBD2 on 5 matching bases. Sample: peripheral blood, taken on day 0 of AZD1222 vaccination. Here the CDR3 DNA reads TGTGCCAGCAGCGTCGGAGAGGGTTCCCCTGGGGCCAACGTCCTGACTTTC. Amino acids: CASSVGEGSPGANVLTF.